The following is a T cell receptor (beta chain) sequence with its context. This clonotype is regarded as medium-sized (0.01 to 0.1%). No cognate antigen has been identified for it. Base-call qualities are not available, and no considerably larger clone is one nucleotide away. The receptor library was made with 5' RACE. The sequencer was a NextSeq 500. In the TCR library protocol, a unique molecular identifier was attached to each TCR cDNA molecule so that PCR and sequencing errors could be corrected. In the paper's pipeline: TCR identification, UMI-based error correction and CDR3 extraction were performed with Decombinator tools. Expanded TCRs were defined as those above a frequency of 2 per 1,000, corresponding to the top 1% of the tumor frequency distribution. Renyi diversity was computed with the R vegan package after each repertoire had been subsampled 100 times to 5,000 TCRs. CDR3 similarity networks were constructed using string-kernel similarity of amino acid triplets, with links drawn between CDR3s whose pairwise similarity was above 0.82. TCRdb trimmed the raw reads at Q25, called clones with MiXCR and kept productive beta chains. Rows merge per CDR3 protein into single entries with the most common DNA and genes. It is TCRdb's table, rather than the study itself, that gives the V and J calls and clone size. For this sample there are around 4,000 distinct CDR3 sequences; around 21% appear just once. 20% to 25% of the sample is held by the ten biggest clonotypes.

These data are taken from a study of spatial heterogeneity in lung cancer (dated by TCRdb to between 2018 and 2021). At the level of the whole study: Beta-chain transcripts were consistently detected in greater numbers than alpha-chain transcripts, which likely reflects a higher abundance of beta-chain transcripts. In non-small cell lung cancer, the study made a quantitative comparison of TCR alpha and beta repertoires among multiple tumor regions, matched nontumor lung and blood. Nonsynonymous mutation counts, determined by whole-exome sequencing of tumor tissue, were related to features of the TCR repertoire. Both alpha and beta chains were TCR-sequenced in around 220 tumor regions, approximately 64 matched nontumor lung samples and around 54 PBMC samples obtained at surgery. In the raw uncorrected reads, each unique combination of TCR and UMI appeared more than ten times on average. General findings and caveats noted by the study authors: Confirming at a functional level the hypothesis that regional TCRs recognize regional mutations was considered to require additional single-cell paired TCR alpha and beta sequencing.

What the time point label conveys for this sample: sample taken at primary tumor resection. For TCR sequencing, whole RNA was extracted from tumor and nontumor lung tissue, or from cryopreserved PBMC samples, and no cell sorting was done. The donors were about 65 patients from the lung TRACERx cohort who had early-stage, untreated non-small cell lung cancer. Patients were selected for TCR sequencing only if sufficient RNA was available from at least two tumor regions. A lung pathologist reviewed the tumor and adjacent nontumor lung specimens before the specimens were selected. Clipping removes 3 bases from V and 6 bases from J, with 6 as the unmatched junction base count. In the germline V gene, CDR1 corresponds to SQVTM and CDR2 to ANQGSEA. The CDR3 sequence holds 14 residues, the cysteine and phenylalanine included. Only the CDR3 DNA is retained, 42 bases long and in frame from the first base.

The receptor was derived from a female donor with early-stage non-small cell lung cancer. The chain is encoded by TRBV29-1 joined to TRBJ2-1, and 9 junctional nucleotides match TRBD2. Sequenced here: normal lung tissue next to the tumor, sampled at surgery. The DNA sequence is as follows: TGCAGCGTTGATAGCGGGAGCTTCTTCAATGAGCAGTTCTTC. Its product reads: CSVDSGSFFNEQFF.